This T cell receptor (beta chain) was obtained from a study of cytomegalovirus exposure and HLA in healthy donors. At the level of the study: Researchers found that 81% of 350 to 500 genotyped donors fell within the Caucasian-associated ancestry cluster.

Trimming shortened V by 3 bases and J by 7 bases, and 10 bases separated the two germline ends. Germline V gene sequence: CDR1 MGHRA, CDR2 YSYEKL. The CDR3 covers 13 residues. Comments on this clone: Its specificity is unknown.

A multiplex PCR was run with 60 Vbeta primers and 13 Jbeta primers. Produced via immunoSEQ multiplex PCR; TCRdb's table is partial and in-frame only. The data show 120,000 to 150,000 clones, and the top ten clones hold 1.5% to 2%. Study-level points and caveats: In a later analysis, donors in an Asian-associated ancestry cluster reportedly had fewer N-insertions in productive TCRs than the cohort mean. Analyzed later, most CMV-associated TCR beta chains appeared HLA-restricted. It was only CMV serostatus that was available as immune exposure information.

The chain carries TRBV4-1 and TRBJ2-1; unclear D gene. The sample was PBMCs. The source is a woman between 50 and 59 years old in good health and CMV-seronegative. The CDR3 loop reads CASSQKPGNEQFF. Here the CDR3 DNA reads TGCGCCAGCAGCCAGAAACCCGGGAATGAGCAGTTCTTC.